This is a list of T cell receptor beta chains from one sample in a study of blood T cell repertoires in COVID-19. Using immunoSEQ multiplex PCR, the repertoire was profiled, and TCRdb retains in-frame clones only, with some absent. The table shows approximately 130,000 clones, with about four fifths occurring only once. Sequenced input: peripheral blood. These receptors were collected from a man older than 75 with acute or convalescent COVID-19. Each CDR3 is given with its conserved first and last residue. The order of the fields is J gene, clone size, V gene, D gene, CDR3 DNA, CDR3 protein. A D gene is named only where the DNA matches it firmly. Expanded clones are given a class, and other clones once, few, many or no size at all.

J: TRBJ2-3
size: .
V: TRBV30
D: .
DNA: TGTGCCTGGACACGGGGAGTCACAGATACGCAGTATTTT
CDR3: CAWTRGVTDTQYF

J: TRBJ1-5
size: .
V: TRBV5-1
D: TRBD1
DNA: TGCGCCAGCAGCTTGATCCCTACAGGGGATCAGCCCCAGCATTTT
CDR3: CASSLIPTGDQPQHF

J: TRBJ2-2
size: few
V: TRBV5-1
D: .
DNA: TGCGCCAGCAGTCCACAGGGTCACGGGGAGCTGTTTTTT
CDR3: CASSPQGHGELFF

J: TRBJ2-1
size: .
V: TRBV9
D: TRBD1
DNA: TGTGCCAGCAGCGCCTCCCCGGGACAGGGGATTGAGCAGTTCTTC
CDR3: CASSASPGQGIEQFF

J: TRBJ1-1
size: .
V: TRBV7-2
D: .
DNA: TGTGCCAGCAGCCCATCGGGGGTGCGGGCTTTCTTT
CDR3: CASSPSGVRAFF

J: TRBJ2-1
size: .
V: TRBV7-9
D: TRBD2
DNA: TGTGCCAGCAGCCTCGGGACTAGCGGCTACAATGAGCAGTTCTTC
CDR3: CASSLGTSGYNEQFF

J: TRBJ2-3
size: once
V: TRBV25-1
D: TRBD2
DNA: TGTGCCAGCCGCCGGACTAGCGGCACCTACACAGATACGCAGTATTTT
CDR3: CASRRTSGTYTDTQYF

J: TRBJ2-5
size: .
V: TRBV5-1
D: .
DNA: TGCGCCAGCAGCGCCGGCCGAAGAACAGGGAGTGGAGAGACCCAGTACTTC
CDR3: CASSAGRRTGSGETQYF

J: TRBJ1-3
size: .
V: TRBV7-9
D: TRBD1
DNA: TGTGCCAGCAGCGGTAGGGGGCCTGGAAACACCATATATTTT
CDR3: CASSGRGPGNTIYF

J: TRBJ2-5
size: .
V: TRBV30
D: .
DNA: TGTGCCTGGAGGGTCCGGGGGACGGAGACCCAGTACTTC
CDR3: CAWRVRGTETQYF

J: TRBJ1-3
size: .
V: TRBV11-2
D: .
DNA: TGTGCCAGCAGGGGGGGTGCAGGGCGATCCCTCTCTGGAAACACCATATATTTT
CDR3: CASRGGAGRSLSGNTIYF

J: TRBJ2-1
size: .
V: TRBV5-4
D: .
DNA: TGTGCCAGCAGCTTAGAAGGACATATTAACTACAATGAGCAGTTCTTC
CDR3: CASSLEGHINYNEQFF

J: TRBJ2-1
size: .
V: TRBV7-2
D: TRBD1
DNA: TGTGCCAGCAGCTTAGGGGGGACAGCCTCTTACAATGAGCAGTTCTTC
CDR3: CASSLGGTASYNEQFF

J: TRBJ1-6
size: .
V: TRBV7-2
D: TRBD1
DNA: TGTGCCAGCAGCACGGACAGGAGAGATTCACCCCTCCACTTT
CDR3: CASSTDRRDSPLHF

J: TRBJ2-2
size: .
V: TRBV9
D: .
DNA: TGTGCCAGCAGCCCTCGGGCGGGACTCCTGAACACCGGGGAGCTGTTTTTT
CDR3: CASSPRAGLLNTGELFF

J: TRBJ1-6
size: .
V: TRBV9
D: .
DNA: TGTGCCAGCAGTTACAGCCCAGACCATAATTCACCCCTCCACTTT
CDR3: CASSYSPDHNSPLHF

J: TRBJ1-4
size: .
V: TRBV10-1
D: .
DNA: TGCGCCAGCAGTCCCCAAGGGGTTTGTGAAAAACTGTTTTTT
CDR3: CASSPQGVCEKLFF

J: TRBJ1-1
size: .
V: TRBV30
D: .
DNA: TGTGCCTTAGCGCCCTTGGTAGTGAGGTTGACTGAAGCTTTCTTT
CDR3: CALAPLVVRLTEAFF

J: TRBJ2-1
size: .
V: TRBV19
D: TRBD2
DNA: TGTGCCAGTAGTATGGCTAGCGGGGGGAGGAAACAGTTCTTC
CDR3: CASSMASGGRKQFF

J: TRBJ1-4
size: .
V: TRBV7-8
D: .
DNA: TGTGCCAGCAGCTTAGGGGAGGCTGAAAAACTGTTTTTT
CDR3: CASSLGEAEKLFF

J: TRBJ1-6
size: few
V: TRBV19
D: .
DNA: TGTGCCAGTAGTTTCCGGGACCGAGGAGGGCCCCTCCACTTT
CDR3: CASSFRDRGGPLHF